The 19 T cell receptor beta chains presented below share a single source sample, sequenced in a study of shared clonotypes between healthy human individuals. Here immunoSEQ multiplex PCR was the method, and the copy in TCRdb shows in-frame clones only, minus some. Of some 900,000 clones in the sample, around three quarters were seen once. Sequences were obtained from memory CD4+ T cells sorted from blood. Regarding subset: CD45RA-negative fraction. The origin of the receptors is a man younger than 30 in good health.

CDR3 loop: CASSQDNGRNTEAFF. The CDR3 nucleotides are TGCGCCAGCAGCCAAGATAATGGCAGGAACACTGAAGCTTTCTTT. The V call is TRBV4-3, the J call TRBJ1-1; D uncertain. Trimming took off 0 bases at V and 1 base at J, with 9 bases between the two ends. Germline assignment: CDR1 LGHNA and CDR2 YSLEER. This CDR3 is built from 15 residues.

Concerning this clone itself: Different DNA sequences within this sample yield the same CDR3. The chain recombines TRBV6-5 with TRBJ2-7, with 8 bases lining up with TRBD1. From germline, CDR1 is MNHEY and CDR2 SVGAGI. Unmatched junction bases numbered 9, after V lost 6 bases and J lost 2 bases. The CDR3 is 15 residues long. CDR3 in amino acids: CASSPHGTGAYEQYF. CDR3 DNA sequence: TGTGCCAGCAGCCCGCATGGGACAGGAGCCTACGAGCAGTACTTC.

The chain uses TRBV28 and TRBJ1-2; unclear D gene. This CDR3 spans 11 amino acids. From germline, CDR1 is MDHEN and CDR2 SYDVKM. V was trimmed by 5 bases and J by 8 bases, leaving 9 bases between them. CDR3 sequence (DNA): TGTGCCAGCAGTGGGTTGTGGGGCTACACCTTC. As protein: CASSGLWGYTF.

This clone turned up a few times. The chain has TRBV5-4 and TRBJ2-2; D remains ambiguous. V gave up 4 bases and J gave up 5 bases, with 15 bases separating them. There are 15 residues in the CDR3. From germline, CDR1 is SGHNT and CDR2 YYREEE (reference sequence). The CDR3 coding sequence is TGTGCCAGCAGCATCTCGGGCCGCGAAACCGGGGAGCTGTTTTTT. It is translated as CASSISGRETGELFF.

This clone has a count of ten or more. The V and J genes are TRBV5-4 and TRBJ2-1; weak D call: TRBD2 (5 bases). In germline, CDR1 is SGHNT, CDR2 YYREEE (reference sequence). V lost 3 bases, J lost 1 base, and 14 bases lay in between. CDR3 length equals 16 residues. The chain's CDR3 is CASSSIYGGSYNEQFF. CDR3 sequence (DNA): TGTGCCAGCAGCTCGATCTATGGAGGATCCTACAATGAGCAGTTCTTC.

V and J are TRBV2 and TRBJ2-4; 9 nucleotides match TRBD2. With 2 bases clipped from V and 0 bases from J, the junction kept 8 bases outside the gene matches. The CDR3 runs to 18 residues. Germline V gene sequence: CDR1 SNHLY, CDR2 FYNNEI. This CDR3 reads CASSERVAGDLAKNIQYF. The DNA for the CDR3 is TGTGCCAGCAGTGAAAGGGTAGCGGGGGACCTAGCCAAAAACATTCAGTACTTC.

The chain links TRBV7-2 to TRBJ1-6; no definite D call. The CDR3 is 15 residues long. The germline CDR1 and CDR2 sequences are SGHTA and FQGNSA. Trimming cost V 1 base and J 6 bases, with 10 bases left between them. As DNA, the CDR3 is TGTGCCAGCAGCTTAGAGCGGATTAGTAATTCACCCCTCCACTTT. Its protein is CASSLERISNSPLHF.

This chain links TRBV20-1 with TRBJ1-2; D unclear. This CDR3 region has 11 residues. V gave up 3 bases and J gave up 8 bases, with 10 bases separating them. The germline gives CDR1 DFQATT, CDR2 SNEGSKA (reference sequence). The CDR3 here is CSASASEGYTF. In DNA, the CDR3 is TGCAGTGCTAGTGCGTCAGAAGGCTACACCTTC.

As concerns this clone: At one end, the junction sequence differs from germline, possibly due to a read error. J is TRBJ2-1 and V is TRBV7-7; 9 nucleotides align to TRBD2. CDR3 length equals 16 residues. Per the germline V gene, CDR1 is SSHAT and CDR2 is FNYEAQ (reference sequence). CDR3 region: CASSLVAGVAYNEQFF. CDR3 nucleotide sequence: TGTGCTAGCAGCTTAGTAGCGGGGGTCGCCTACAATGAGCAGTTCTTC. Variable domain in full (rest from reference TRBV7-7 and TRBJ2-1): GAGVSQSPRYKVTKRGQDVTLRCDPISSHATLYWYQQALGQGPEFLTYFNYEAQPDKSGLPSDRFSAERPEGSISTLTIQRTEQRDSAMYRCASSLVAGVAYNEQFFGPGTRLTVL.

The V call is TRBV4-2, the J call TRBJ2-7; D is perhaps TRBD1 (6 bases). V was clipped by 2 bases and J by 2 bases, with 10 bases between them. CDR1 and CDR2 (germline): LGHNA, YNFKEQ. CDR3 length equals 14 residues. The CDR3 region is CASSQLQGAYEQYF. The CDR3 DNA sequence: TGTGCCAGCAGCCAACTACAGGGTGCCTACGAGCAGTACTTC.

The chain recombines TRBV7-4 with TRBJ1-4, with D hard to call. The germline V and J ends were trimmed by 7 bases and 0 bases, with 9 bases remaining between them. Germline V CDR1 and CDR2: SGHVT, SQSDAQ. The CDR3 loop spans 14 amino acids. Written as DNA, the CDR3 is TGTGCCAGCAACAAAGGAGCAACTAATGAAAAACTGTTTTTT. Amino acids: CASNKGATNEKLFF.

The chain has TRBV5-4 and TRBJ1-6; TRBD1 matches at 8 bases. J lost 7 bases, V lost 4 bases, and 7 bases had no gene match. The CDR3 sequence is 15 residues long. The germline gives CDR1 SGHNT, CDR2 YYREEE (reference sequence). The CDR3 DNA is TGTGCCAGCAGCGGCGGACAGGGTGGAAATTCACCCCTCCACTTT. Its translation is CASSGGQGGNSPLHF. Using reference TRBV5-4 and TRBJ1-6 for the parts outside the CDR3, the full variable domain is ETGVTQSPTHLIKTRGQQVTLRCSSQSGHNTVSWYQQALGQGPQFIFQYYREEENGRGNFPPRFSGLQFPNYSSELNVNALELDDSALYLCASSGGQGGNSPLHFGNGTRLTVT.

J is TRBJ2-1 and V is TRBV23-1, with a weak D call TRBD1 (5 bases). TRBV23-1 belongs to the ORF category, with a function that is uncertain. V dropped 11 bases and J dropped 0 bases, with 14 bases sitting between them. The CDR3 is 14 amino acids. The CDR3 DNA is TGCGCCTGGTGGCGCGACAGCTCCTACAATGAGCAGTTCTTC. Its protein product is CAWWRDSSYNEQFF.

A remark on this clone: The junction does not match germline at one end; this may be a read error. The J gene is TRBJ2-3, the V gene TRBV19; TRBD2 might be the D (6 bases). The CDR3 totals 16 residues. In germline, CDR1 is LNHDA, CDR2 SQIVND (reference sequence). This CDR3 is CASSIGGRGGTDTQYF. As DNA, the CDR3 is TGTGCCAGTAGTATTGGTGGGCGGGGCGGCACGGATACGCAGTATTTT.

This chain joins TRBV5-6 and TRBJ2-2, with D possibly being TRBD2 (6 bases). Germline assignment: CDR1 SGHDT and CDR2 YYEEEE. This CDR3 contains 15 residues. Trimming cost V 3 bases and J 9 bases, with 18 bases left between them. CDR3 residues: CASSSAGFGFRELFF. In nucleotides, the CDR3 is TGTGCCAGCAGCTCGGCGGGGTTCGGGTTCAGGGAGCTGTTTTTT.

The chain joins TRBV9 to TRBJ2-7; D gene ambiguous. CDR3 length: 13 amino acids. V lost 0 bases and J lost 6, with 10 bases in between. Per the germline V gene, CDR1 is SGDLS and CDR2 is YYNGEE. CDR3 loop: CASSVEALGEQYF. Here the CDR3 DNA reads TGTGCCAGCAGCGTAGAAGCACTTGGCGAGCAGTACTTC.

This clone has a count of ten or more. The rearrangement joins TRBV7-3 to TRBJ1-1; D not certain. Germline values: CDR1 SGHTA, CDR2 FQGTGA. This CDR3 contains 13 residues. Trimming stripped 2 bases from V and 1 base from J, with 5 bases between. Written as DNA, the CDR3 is TGTGCCAGCAGCTTATACTCGAACACTGAAGCTTTCTTT. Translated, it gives CASSLYSNTEAFF.

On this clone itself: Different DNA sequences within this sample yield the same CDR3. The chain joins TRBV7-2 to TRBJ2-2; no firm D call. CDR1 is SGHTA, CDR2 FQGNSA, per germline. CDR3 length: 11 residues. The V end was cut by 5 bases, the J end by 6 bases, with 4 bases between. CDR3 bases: TGTGCCAGCAGCCCCCCCGGGGAGCTGTTTTTT. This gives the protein CASSPPGELFF.

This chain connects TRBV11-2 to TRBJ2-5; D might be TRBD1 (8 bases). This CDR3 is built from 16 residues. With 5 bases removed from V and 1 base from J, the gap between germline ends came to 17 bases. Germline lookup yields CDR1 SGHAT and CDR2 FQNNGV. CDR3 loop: CASSVRQGTIQETQYF. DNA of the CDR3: TGTGCCAGCAGCGTACGACAGGGGACTATCCAAGAGACCCAGTACTTC.